The entry below gives a single T cell receptor (beta chain) sequence along with its context. This clonotype was counted between two and nine times. The antigen it recognizes is unknown. No much larger clone exists at a distance of one base, and base qualities are not known. TCR beta repertoires were profiled from peripheral blood of some 13 young patients with multiple sclerosis to demonstrate the VDJtools post-analysis software. The patients with multiple sclerosis were children and adolescents between 6 and 15 years of age. Library preparation employed PCR. This sample was sequenced with an Illumina HiSeq 2500. Unique molecular identifiers were incorporated into TCR beta cDNA libraries to reduce PCR and sequencing biases. Roughly 0.5 million cDNA molecules were obtained per 1 to 10 million input T cells, so each molecule approximated one T cell. Patient libraries were prepared and sequenced with the same protocol used for the earlier healthy control dataset. Samples belonging to the same batch were prepared together, multiplexed and sequenced on a shared HiSeq lane. The authors' analysis ran thus. MIGEC handled the raw barcoded reads, throwing out single-read molecular identifier groups before consensus assembly and CDR3 extraction. Clonotype tables were post-analysed with VDJtools, and diversity was normalized by down-sampling all datasets to the smallest sample size. In repertoire overlap clustering, CDR3 amino acid sequences, but not nucleotide sequences, were matched to correct batch-related cross-sample contamination. The public reads were quality trimmed at Q25 with fastp and then assembled into clones with MiXCR by TCRdb, keeping productive beta chains. Rows are unified per CDR3 protein, each entry keeping the most common DNA and genes. The V and J calls and clone size come from TCRdb's table, not from the authors' own analysis. In this sample the table shows roughly 800,000 distinct CDR3 sequences, roughly half of which occur a single time. Together, the top ten hold around 4.5% of the sample.

V loses 7 bases at its end and J loses 1 base; junction bases beyond the gene matches: 11. CDR1 and CDR2 are read off the germline V gene as SQVTM and ANQGSEA. The CDR3, from cysteine to phenylalanine, totals 16 residues. Only CDR3 DNA is held: 48 bases, read in frame from base 1. This record comes from a study of post-analysis software for immune sequencing data (dated by TCRdb to about 2015). As for the study more broadly: Recorded disease courses included relapsing-remitting, secondary progressive and progressive-relapsing multiple sclerosis, with some patients lacking subtype annotation. The patient repertoires were compared against around 11 previously published healthy control repertoires obtained from donors aged 6 to 25 years. A subset of samples was prepared in parallel using single-end sample barcoding, then pooled and co-amplified after Illumina adapter ligation.

General study outcomes and caveats: Strong co-clustering of samples prepared in the same batch was shown by direct clustering with F measure, prompting a batch-effect correction. The multiple sclerosis patient group was slightly younger than the control group. Compared with controls, multiple sclerosis patients had significantly lower normalized Chao1 diversity, a finding suggesting substantial peripheral T-cell clonal expansion. Patients showed significantly higher frequencies than controls for a handful of TRBV segments, among them TRBV5-6, TRBV5-1 and TRBV20-1.

Sequencing input: blood. The TCR was taken from a girl aged 10 to 17 with multiple sclerosis. The chain is made from TRBV29-1 and TRBJ2-1, and 9 junctional nucleotides match TRBD1. This receptor carries the CDR3 CSADLGQGRSYNEQFF. In nucleotides, the sequence is TGCAGCGCTGACCTGGGACAGGGACGTTCCTACAATGAGCAGTTCTTC.